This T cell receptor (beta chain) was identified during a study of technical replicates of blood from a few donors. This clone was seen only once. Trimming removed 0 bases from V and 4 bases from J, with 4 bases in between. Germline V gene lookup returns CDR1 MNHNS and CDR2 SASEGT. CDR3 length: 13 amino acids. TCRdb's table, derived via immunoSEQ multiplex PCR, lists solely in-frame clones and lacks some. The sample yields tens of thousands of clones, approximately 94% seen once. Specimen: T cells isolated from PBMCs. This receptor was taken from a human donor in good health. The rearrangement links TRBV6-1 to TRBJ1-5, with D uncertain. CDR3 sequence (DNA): TGTGCCAGCAGTGAAGCGAGGAATCAGCCCCAGCATTTT. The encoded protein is CASSEARNQPQHF.